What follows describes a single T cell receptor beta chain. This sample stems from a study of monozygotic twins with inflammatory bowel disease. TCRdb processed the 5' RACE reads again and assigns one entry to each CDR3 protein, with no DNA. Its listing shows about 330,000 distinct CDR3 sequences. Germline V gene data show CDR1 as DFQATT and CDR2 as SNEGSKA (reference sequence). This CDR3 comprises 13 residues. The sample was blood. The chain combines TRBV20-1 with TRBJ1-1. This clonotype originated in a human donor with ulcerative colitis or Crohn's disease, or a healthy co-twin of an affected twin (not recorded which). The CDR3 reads CSASNSRNTEAFF.